This T cell receptor (beta chain) was identified in a study of blood T cell repertoires in COVID-19. Study-level background: The United States, Italy and Spain provided the acute and convalescent COVID-19 samples.

As processed by the authors: Reference gene primer amplification gave nucleated cell count estimates. TCRdb's copy holds only in-frame clones and misses some; the assay was immunoSEQ multiplex PCR. D and trimming come from the DNA, and the V and J calls and clone size come from that table. The sample comprises roughly 310,000 clones, roughly 88% of which are singletons, and 4% rests with the top ten. The ends lost 0 bases at V and 2 bases at J; junction bases unmatched: 2. The CDR3 contains 14 residues. CDR1 and CDR2 (germline): SGDLS, YYNGEE. The sequenced sample consisted of peripheral blood. The TCR originated in a woman between 45 and 65 years old with active or convalescent COVID-19. This chain uses TRBV9 with TRBJ2-7; TRBD1 matches 7 bases. CDR3 protein: CASSVETGPYEQYF. The CDR3 DNA follows: TGTGCCAGCAGCGTAGAGACAGGGCCCTACGAGCAGTACTTC.